Each of the 7 T cell receptor beta chains below was sequenced from the same sample in a study of T cell changes during pregnancy in multiple sclerosis (dated by TCRdb to 2018 to 2020). Libraries were made using the immunoSEQ multiplex PCR assay. In its TCRdb copy, this immuneACCESS table keeps in-frame sequences only and misses some clones. Where compared with another copy, unresolved V genes explain less than half of these, and the others have no known cause. The sample table lists 85,000 to 110,000 clones, about 90% of them with a count of one. The top ten hold around 0.84% of the sample. The source material was peripheral blood, sampled after pregnancy. These receptors were taken from a female donor with multiple sclerosis, enrolled in a pregnancy study.

The V gene is TRBV2, the J gene TRBJ2-3; TRBD1 might be the D (5 bases). The CDR3 has 15 residues. V was shortened by 6 bases and J by 2 bases, with 15 bases between the two germline ends. Germline V gene lookup returns CDR1 SNHLY and CDR2 FYNNEI. In DNA, the CDR3 is TGTGCCAGCAGGTGGGGCCATGACCTCACAGATACGCAGTATTTT. Translated, it gives CASRWGHDLTDTQYF.

The V gene is TRBV9, the J gene TRBJ2-1; D perhaps matches TRBD1 (7 bases). The CDR3 consists of 17 residues. The germline CDR1 and CDR2 sequences are SGDLS and YYNGEE. The V end was cut by 0 bases, the J end by 0 bases, with 13 bases between. The CDR3 DNA sequence: TGTGCCAGCAGCGTAGGAGGAGGGACAGCCTCCTACAATGAGCAGTTCTTC. It yields the protein CASSVGGGTASYNEQFF.

A few counts support this clone. J is TRBJ1-2 and V is TRBV6-5, with 7 bases aligning to TRBD1. This CDR3 is built from 15 residues. CDR1 is MNHEY, CDR2 SVGAGI, per germline. The V segment lost 6 bases and the J segment 4 bases; nucleotides outside the gene matches: 11. CDR3 nucleotide sequence: TGTGCCAGCAGCCCCCAACACAGGGGTGGCTATGGCTACACCTTC. The encoded protein is CASSPQHRGGYGYTF.

V and J are TRBV4-1 and TRBJ1-1; TRBD1 aligns across 7 bases. The germline V gene has CDR1 MGHRA and CDR2 YSYEKL. The CDR3 length is 13 residues. Unmatched junction bases numbered 3, after V lost 3 bases and J lost 5 bases. The CDR3 bases are TGCGCCAGCAGCCACCCAGGGGGGACTGAAGCTTTCTTT. Translation gives CASSHPGGTEAFF.

CDR3 coding DNA: TGCGCCAGCAGCTTTCACGGGACTAGCGGGAGTCAGAGAGCAGATACGCAGTATTTT. Translating gives CASSFHGTSGSQRADTQYF. V and J are TRBV5-1 and TRBJ2-3, with TRBD2 matching over 14 bases. Germline V gives CDR1 SGHRS, CDR2 YFSETQ. With 2 bases clipped from V and 4 bases from J, the junction kept 12 bases outside the gene matches. The CDR3 has 19 amino acids.

This chain connects TRBV5-4 to TRBJ2-5, with unresolved D. The end of the DNA is better explained by TRBJ2-7, so the J call may be wrong. The V gene's germline CDR1 is SGHNT and CDR2 YYREEE (reference sequence). CDR3 size: 14 residues. The CDR3 reads CASSPELSSYEQYF. Here the CDR3 DNA reads TGTGCCAGCAGCCCGGAACTTAGCTCCTACGAGCAGTACTTC.

The gene calls are TRBV18 and TRBJ2-1, with D possibly TRBD1 on 6 matching bases. The CDR3 loop spans 17 amino acids. CDR1 and CDR2 (germline): KGHSH, LQKENI. Trimming pared 3 bases from V and 4 bases from J, leaving 19 bases between. CDR3 nucleotide sequence: TGTGCCAGCTCACCCTCTCAGGGGTTTGGGGTTTACAATGAGCAGTTCTTC. As protein: CASSPSQGFGVYNEQFF. The full variable domain, rest sourced from reference TRBV18 and TRBJ2-1, is NAGVMQNPRHLVRRRGQEARLRCSPMKGHSHVYWYRQLPEEGLKFMVYLQKENIIDESGMPKERFSAEFPKEGPSILRIQQVVRGDSAAYFCASSPSQGFGVYNEQFFGPGTRLTVL.